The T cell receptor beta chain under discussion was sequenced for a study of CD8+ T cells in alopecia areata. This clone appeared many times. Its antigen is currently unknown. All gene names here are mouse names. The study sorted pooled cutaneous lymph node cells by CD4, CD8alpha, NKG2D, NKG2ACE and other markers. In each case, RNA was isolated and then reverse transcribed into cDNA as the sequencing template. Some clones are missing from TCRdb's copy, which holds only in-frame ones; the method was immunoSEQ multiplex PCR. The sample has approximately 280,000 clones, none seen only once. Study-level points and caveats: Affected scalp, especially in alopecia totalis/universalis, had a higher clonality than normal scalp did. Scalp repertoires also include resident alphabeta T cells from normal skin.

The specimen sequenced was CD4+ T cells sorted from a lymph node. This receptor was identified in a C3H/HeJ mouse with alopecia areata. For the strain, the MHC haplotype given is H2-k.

The CDR3 bases that were read are TGTGCTAGCAGAATACAGGGGAACACCGGG. Its translation: CASRIQGNTG. The whole CDR3 protein is CASRIQGNTGQLYF. The V call is TRBV17, the J call TRBJ2-2, with 7 nucleotides matching TRBD1. The read terminates 4 residues before the CDR3 end, so the remaining end is supplied by the germline J gene. The CDR3 has 14 residues. Germline V gives CDR1 MNHDT, CDR2 YYDKIL. V gave up 6 bases and J gave up 2 bases; unmatched junction bases: 3.